A selection of T cell receptor beta chains follows, all from one sample in a study of regulatory T cells. Sequencing was performed with immunoSEQ multiplex PCR; in TCRdb, only in-frame clones are kept and a portion is missing. There are approximately 29,000 clones in the sample; over 90% occur only once, and 0.75% to 1% lies in the top ten. Sequenced: conventional CD4+ T cells sorted from blood. These receptors were taken from a child aged 2-15 years with CD3G deficiency. CDR3s include the opening cysteine and the closing phenylalanine or tryptophan. The D gene is left open where the match is weak. Rows give clone size only sometimes, using once, few, many, or a class for an expanded clone.

CDR3 DNA	CDR3 protein	D gene	clone size	J gene	V gene
TGTGCCAGCAGCAGCGGACTAGTGGCAGATACGCAGTATTTT	CASSSGLVADTQYF	TRBD2	-	TRBJ2-3	TRBV6-6
TGTGCCAGTAGTATAGGGGAAGGTGAGCAGTTCTTC	CASSIGEGEQFF	-	-	TRBJ2-1	TRBV19
TGCGCCAGCAGCCAATCGAGTGGGAAGGATGGCTACACCTTC	CASSQSSGKDGYTF	-	-	TRBJ1-2	TRBV5-1
TGTGCCAGCAGTTTCATCGGGCAGTTCGGCAATCAGCCCCAGCATTTT	CASSFIGQFGNQPQHF	-	-	TRBJ1-5	TRBV28
TGCGCCAGCAGTGAGGGATGGAGCGGGAGAGGGGAGACCCAGTACTTC	CASSEGWSGRGETQYF	TRBD2	-	TRBJ2-5	TRBV10-2
TGCGCCAGCAGCTCTCTAGCGGGAGGCTCCTACAATGAGCAGTTCTTC	CASSSLAGGSYNEQFF	TRBD2	-	TRBJ2-1	TRBV5-1
TGTGCCACCGGGACGACTAATGAGCAGTTCTTC	CATGTTNEQFF	-	-	TRBJ2-1	TRBV10-3
TGTGCCAGCAGCCAAGCGGGAGGTAGGGTCAATGAGCAGTTCTTC	CASSQAGGRVNEQFF	TRBD2	-	TRBJ2-1	TRBV28
TGTGCCACGGCCGGACTAGCGCGGGCAGATACGCAGTATTTT	CATAGLARADTQYF	TRBD2	once	TRBJ2-3	TRBV10-3
TGTGCCAGCAGCCGGGACAGGGGGTTCGGGGAGCTGTTTTTT	CASSRDRGFGELFF	TRBD1	once	TRBJ2-2	TRBV11-2
TGTGCCAGCAGTTCTACTAGCGGCGGAATCAACAATGAGCAGTTCTTC	CASSSTSGGINNEQFF	TRBD2	once	TRBJ2-1	TRBV28
TGTGCCAGCAGCTTACGCCCCACCCCACTAGCTTCCAATGAGCAGTTCTTC	CASSLRPTPLASNEQFF	-	-	TRBJ2-1	TRBV7-9
TGCGCCAGCAGCTTGGTAGTCGGGGAGCTGTTTTTT	CASSLVVGELFF	-	once	TRBJ2-2	TRBV5-1
TGTGCCAGCGGATCCTTAGCGGGAGTGGATCCCGAGCAGTACTTC	CASGSLAGVDPEQYF	TRBD2	-	TRBJ2-7	TRBV6-1
TGTGCCATCAGTGAGTCGGGGGACAGGAGCTCCTACGAGCAGTACTTC	CAISESGDRSSYEQYF	TRBD1	-	TRBJ2-7	TRBV10-3
TGTGCCAGCAGCTCAGGTGGCCCAGGGGTTGGTGGCTACACCTTC	CASSSGGPGVGGYTF	-	-	TRBJ1-2	TRBV28
TGTGCCAGCTCACCACTCGGGACTAGCGGGAGGTTATACAATGAGCAGTTCTTC	CASSPLGTSGRLYNEQFF	TRBD2	-	TRBJ2-1	TRBV18
TGTGCCAGCAGTCGAGCGGCCACCTACAATGAGCAGTTCTTC	CASSRAATYNEQFF	-	-	TRBJ2-1	TRBV28
TGTGCCAGCAGAATGACTAGCGGGGTCTACAATGAGCAGTTCTTC	CASRMTSGVYNEQFF	TRBD2	-	TRBJ2-1	TRBV6-5
TGTGCCAGTAGGAGGACCCCATCCTACGAGCAGTACTTC	CASRRTPSYEQYF	-	once	TRBJ2-7	TRBV28
TGTGCCAGCAGTGGGGACAGGGCTGAAGCTTTCTTT	CASSGDRAEAFF	TRBD1	few	TRBJ1-1	TRBV28
TGTGCCAGCACCGATACAAGGTGGATGAACACTGAAGCTTTCTTT	CASTDTRWMNTEAFF	-	-	TRBJ1-1	TRBV6-1
TGTGCCAGCAGTTTAGGAGGGAGGGCCAGGTACGAGCAGTACTTC	CASSLGGRARYEQYF	TRBD2	-	TRBJ2-7	TRBV28
TGCGCCAGCAGCTTGGGGAGGGGCACTGAAGCTTTCTTT	CASSLGRGTEAFF	-	-	TRBJ1-1	TRBV5-1
TGTGCCAGCAGTCAAACCGCCTACAGGGGAAGGACGAACAATGAGCAGTTCTTC	CASSQTAYRGRTNNEQFF	TRBD1	-	TRBJ2-1	TRBV28
TGTGCCAGCAGTGAAATAGTGGTGGTAGTAGCGGGAGGGGGCAATGAGCAGTTCTTC	CASSEIVVVVAGGGNEQFF	TRBD2	-	TRBJ2-1	TRBV6-1
TGTGCCAGCAGCCCTAGGACAGGGGGCTACGAGCAGTACTTC	CASSPRTGGYEQYF	TRBD1	-	TRBJ2-7	TRBV6-1
TGTGCCAGCAGTGTACAGGGTTCAGGAGGCTACACCTTC	CASSVQGSGGYTF	-	-	TRBJ1-2	TRBV6-1
TGTGCCAGCAGCTTGGACAGTCCCTCGGGTGAGCAGTACTTC	CASSLDSPSGEQYF	-	-	TRBJ2-7	TRBV7-9
TGTGCCAGCACCCTCCAAAGGAGCCATGGCTACACCTTC	CASTLQRSHGYTF	-	-	TRBJ1-2	TRBV28
TGTGCCAGCAGCTTAACCGCGGGCCTCACAGATACGCAGTATTTT	CASSLTAGLTDTQYF	-	once	TRBJ2-3	TRBV7-9
TGTGCCAGTAGTTCGTTCTCCGCCACCGGGGAGCTGTTTTTT	CASSSFSATGELFF	-	-	TRBJ2-2	TRBV19
TGTGCCAGCTTTGGGGGGTTCGCTGGGGCCAACGTCCTGACTTTC	CASFGGFAGANVLTF	-	-	TRBJ2-6	TRBV6-1
TGCGCCAGCAGCTTGGGGGGGACAGGGGCCTCCTACGAGCAGTACTTC	CASSLGGTGASYEQYF	TRBD1	once	TRBJ2-7	TRBV5-1
TGTGCCAGCAGTTCACAGGGCTATGGCTACACCTTC	CASSSQGYGYTF	-	-	TRBJ1-2	TRBV28
TGTGCCAGCAGTTTAATGCAGGGGAACACTGAAGCTTTCTTT	CASSLMQGNTEAFF	-	once	TRBJ1-1	TRBV28
TGTGCCAGCTCACGAAGCGGAGGGACGTATGAGCAGTACTTC	CASSRSGGTYEQYF	-	-	TRBJ2-7	TRBV18
TGCGCCAGCAGTCTTGGTGGGGCTAAAGAAGAGACCCAGTACTTC	CASSLGGAKEETQYF	-	once	TRBJ2-5	TRBV5-1
TGTGCCAGCAGTTTCCCAAATGGGGGTCCCCCCAAGCAGTTCTTC	CASSFPNGGPPKQFF	-	-	TRBJ2-1	TRBV28
TGTGCCAGCAGCCGCCTGGGAGGTGCTAGCACAGATACGCAGTATTTT	CASSRLGGASTDTQYF	-	-	TRBJ2-3	TRBV28
TGTGCCAGCAGTGATGGGGGACAGGGGGAATTTGAAGCTTTCTTT	CASSDGGQGEFEAFF	TRBD1	-	TRBJ1-1	TRBV6-1
TGTGCCAGCAGTTCGCGGAGCACCGGGGAGCTGTTTTTT	CASSSRSTGELFF	-	-	TRBJ2-2	TRBV28
TGTGCCAGCAGTTTTACCAGGGGGCTCCTGCGGAACATTCAGTACTTC	CASSFTRGLLRNIQYF	TRBD1	-	TRBJ2-4	TRBV28
TGTGCCAGCAGTTTAACTAGCCATCAGCCCCAGCATTTT	CASSLTSHQPQHF	-	few	TRBJ1-5	TRBV28